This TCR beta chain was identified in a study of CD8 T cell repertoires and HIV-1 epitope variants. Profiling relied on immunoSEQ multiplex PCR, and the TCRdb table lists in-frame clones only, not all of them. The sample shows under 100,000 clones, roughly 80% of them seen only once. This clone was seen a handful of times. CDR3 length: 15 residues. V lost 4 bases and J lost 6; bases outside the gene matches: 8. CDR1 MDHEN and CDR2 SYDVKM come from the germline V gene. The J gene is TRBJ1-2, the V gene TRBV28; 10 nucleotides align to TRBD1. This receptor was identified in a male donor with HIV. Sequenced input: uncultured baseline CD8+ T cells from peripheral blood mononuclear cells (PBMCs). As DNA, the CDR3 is TGTGCCAGCAGTTCGAGACAGGGGGCGTACGATGGCTACACCTTC. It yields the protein CASSSRQGAYDGYTF.